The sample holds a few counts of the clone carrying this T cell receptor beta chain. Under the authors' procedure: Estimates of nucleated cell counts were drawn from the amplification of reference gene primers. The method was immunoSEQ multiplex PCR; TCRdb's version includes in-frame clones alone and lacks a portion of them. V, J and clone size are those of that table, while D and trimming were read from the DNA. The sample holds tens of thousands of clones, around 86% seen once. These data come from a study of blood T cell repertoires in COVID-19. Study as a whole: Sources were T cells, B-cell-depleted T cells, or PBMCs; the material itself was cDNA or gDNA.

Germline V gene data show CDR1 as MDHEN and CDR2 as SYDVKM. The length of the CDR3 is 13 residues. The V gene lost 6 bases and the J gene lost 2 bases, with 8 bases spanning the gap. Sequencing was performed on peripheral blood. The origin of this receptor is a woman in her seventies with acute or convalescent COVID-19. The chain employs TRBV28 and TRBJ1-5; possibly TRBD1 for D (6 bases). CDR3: CASSRQGNQPQHF. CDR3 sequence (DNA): TGTGCCAGCAGCCGACAGGGCAATCAGCCCCAGCATTTT.